The entry that follows covers one T cell receptor delta chain sequence. The data were obtained in a study of gamma-delta chains in newborns, infants, children. The CDR3 is 16 amino acids. Germline values: CDR1 TVYSNPD, CDR2 GDNSRS (reference sequence). J was trimmed by 0 bases and V by 4 bases; bases with no gene match: 10. TCRdb re-called clones from the reads using CATT. This sample carries several thousand delta-chain clones, 51% of them seen once, and the ten largest clones take about 14%. What was sequenced was blood. This TCR came from a child who received the measles vaccine. The chain combines TRDV3 with TRDJ1; 11 nucleotides match TRDD3. The CDR3 spells CASIYWGIVYTDKLIF. CDR3 DNA sequence: TGTGCCTCCATCTACTGGGGGATAGTGTACACCGATAAACTCATCTTT.